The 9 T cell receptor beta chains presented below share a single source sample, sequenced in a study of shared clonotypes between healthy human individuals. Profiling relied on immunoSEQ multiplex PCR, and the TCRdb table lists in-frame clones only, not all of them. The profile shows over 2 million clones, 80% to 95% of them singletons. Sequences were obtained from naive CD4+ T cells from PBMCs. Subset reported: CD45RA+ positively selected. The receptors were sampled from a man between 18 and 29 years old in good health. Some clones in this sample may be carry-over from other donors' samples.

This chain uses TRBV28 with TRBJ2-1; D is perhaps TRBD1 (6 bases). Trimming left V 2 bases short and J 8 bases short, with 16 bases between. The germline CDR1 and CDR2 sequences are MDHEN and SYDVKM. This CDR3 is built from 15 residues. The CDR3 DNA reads TGTGCCAGCAGTTTACCAGGGGTAGGTAGCTATGAGCAGTTCTTC. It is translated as CASSLPGVGSYEQFF.

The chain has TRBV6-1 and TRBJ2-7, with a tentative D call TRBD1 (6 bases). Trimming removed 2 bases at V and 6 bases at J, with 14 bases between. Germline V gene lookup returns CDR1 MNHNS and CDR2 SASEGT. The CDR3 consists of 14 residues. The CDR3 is CASSERAGVSEQYF. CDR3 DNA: TGTGCCAGCAGTGAAAGGGCAGGGGTAAGCGAGCAGTACTTC.

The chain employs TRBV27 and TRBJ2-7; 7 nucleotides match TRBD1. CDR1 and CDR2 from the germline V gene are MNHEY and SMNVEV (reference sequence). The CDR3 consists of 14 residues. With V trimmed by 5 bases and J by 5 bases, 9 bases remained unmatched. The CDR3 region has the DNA TGTGCCAGCAGTGTCTCGGGACAGAATCACGAGCAGTACTTC. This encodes CASSVSGQNHEQYF.

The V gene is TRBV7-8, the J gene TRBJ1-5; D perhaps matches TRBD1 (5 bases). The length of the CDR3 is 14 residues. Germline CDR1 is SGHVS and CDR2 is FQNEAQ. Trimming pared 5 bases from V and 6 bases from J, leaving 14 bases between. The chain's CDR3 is CASSKRTGGQPQHF. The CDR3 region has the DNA TGTGCCAGCAGCAAAAGGACGGGGGGTCAGCCCCAGCATTTT.

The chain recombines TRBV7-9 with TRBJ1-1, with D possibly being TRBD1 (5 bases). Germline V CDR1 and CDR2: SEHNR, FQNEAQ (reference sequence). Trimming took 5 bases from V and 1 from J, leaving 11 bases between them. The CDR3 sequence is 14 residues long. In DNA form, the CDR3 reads TGTGCCAGCAGCAACCGGGGCGAGAACACTGAAGCTTTCTTT. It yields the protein CASSNRGENTEAFF.

The CDR3 spells CSVEGGLAGSYNEQFF. The CDR3 DNA sequence: TGCAGCGTTGAAGGGGGACTAGCGGGCTCCTACAATGAGCAGTTCTTC. The V gene is TRBV29-1, the J gene TRBJ2-1; 12 bases map to TRBD2. This CDR3 has 16 amino acids. Germline-derived CDR1 and CDR2 are SQVTM and ANQGSEA. Germline trimming cut 1 base from V and 0 bases from J; bases unmatched to any gene: 1.

CDR3 residues: CASSGGGQGALYGYTF. As DNA, the CDR3 is TGTGCCAGCAGCGGAGGGGGACAGGGGGCTTTGTATGGCTACACCTTC. The chain recombines TRBV7-2 with TRBJ1-2; 12 nucleotides align to TRBD1. Trimming removed 5 bases from V and 5 bases from J; junction bases left unmatched: 9. Germline CDR1 SGHTA, CDR2 FQGNSA. This CDR3 has 16 residues.

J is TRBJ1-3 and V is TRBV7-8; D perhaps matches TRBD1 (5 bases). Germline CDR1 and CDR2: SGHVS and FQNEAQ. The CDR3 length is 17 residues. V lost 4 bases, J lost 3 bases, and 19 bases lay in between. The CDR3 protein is CASSSPGAASFGNTIYF. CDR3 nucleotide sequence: TGTGCCAGCAGCTCACCCGGGGCAGCAAGCTTTGGAAACACCATATATTTT.

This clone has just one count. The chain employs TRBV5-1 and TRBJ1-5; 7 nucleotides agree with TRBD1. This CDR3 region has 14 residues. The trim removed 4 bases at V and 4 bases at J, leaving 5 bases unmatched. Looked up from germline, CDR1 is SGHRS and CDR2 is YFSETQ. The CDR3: CASSPEQGNQPQHF. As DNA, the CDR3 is TGCGCCAGCAGCCCAGAACAGGGGAATCAGCCCCAGCATTTT.